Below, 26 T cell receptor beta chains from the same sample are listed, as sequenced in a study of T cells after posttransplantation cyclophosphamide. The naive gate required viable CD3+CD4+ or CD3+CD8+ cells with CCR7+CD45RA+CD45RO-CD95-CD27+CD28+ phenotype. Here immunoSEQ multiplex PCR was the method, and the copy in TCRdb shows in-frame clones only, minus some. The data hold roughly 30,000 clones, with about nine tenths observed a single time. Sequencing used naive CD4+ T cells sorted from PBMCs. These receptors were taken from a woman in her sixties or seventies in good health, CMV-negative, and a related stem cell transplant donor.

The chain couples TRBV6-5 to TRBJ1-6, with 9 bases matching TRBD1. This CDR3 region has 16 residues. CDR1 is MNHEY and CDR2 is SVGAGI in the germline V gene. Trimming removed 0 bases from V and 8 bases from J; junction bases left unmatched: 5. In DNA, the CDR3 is TGTGCCAGCAGTTACTCTATATGGGACAGGGATTCACCCCTCCACTTT. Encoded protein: CASSYSIWDRDSPLHF.

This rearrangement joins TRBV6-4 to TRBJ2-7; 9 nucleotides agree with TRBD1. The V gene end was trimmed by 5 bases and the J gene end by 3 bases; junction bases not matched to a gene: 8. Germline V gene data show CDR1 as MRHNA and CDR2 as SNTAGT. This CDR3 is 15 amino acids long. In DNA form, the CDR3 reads TGTGCCAGCAGTTACAGGGGGCGATCTCTCTACGAGCAGTACTTC. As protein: CASSYRGRSLYEQYF.

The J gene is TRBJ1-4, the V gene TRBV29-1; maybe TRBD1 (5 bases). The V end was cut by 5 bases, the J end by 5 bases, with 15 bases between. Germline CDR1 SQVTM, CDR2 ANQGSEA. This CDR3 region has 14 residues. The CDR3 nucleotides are TGCAGCGTTTCTGGGGGGACTGGAAATGAAAAACTGTTTTTT. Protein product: CSVSGGTGNEKLFF. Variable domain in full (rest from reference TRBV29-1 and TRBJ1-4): SAVISQKPSRDICQRGTSLTIQCQVDSQVTMMFWYRQQPGQSLTLIATANQGSEATYESGFVIDKFPISRPNLTFSTLTVSNMSPEDSSIYLCSVSGGTGNEKLFFGSGTQLSVL.

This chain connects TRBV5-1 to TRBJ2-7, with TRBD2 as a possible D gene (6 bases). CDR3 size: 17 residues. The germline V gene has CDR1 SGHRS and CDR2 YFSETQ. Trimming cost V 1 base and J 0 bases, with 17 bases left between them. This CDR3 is CASSLYPQASASYEQYF. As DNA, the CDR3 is TGCGCCAGCAGCTTGTACCCCCAGGCTAGCGCCTCCTACGAGCAGTACTTC.

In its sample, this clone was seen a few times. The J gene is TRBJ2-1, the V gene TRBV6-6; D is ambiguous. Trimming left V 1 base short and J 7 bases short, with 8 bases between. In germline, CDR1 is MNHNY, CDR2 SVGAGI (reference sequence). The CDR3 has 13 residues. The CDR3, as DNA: TGTGCCAGCAGTTACTTCCTGGCTAATGAGCAGTTCTTC. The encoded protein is CASSYFLANEQFF.

CDR3 sequence (DNA): TGTGCCAGTACCATAAGGGACACTTATGGCTACACCTTC. Translated: CASTIRDTYGYTF. The V gene is TRBV19, the J gene TRBJ1-2; perhaps TRBD1 as D (6 bases). Looked up from germline, CDR1 is LNHDA and CDR2 is SQIVND (reference sequence). Trimming removed 7 bases from V and 5 bases from J, with 14 bases in between. This CDR3 spans 13 amino acids.

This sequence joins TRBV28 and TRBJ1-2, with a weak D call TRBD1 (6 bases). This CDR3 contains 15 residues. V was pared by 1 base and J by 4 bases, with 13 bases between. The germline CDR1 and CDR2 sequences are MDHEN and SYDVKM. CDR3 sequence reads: CASSLLPGGGYGYTF. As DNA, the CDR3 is TGTGCCAGCAGTTTATTACCGGGGGGCGGCTATGGCTACACCTTC.

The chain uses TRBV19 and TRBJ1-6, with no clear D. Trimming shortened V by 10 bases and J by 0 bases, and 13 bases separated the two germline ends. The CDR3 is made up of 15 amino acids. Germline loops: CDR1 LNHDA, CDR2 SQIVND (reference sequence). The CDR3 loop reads CATAGYSSYNSPLHF. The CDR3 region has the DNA TGTGCCACCGCGGGATATAGCTCCTATAATTCACCCCTCCACTTT.

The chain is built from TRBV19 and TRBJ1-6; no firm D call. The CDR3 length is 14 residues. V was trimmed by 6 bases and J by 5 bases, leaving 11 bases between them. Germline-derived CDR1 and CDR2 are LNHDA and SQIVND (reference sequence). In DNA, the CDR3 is TGTGCCAGTAGCCAGATCAGTAATAATTCACCCCTCCACTTT. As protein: CASSQISNNSPLHF. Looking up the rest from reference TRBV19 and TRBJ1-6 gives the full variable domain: DGGITQSPKYLFRKEGQNVTLSCEQNLNHDAMYWYRQDPGQGLRLIYYSQIVNDFQKGDIAEGYSVSREKKESFPLTVTSAQKNPTAFYLCASSQISNNSPLHFGNGTRLTVT.

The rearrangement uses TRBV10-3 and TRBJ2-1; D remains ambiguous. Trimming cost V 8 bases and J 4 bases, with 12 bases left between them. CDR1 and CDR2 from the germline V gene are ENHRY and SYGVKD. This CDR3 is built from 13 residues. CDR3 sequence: CAIRPTEYNEQFF. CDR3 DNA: TGTGCCATCCGCCCGACGGAGTACAATGAGCAGTTCTTC.

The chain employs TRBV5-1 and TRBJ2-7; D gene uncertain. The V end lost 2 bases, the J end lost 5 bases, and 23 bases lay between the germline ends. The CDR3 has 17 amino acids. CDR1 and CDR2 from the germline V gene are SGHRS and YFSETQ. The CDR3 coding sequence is TGCGCCAGCAGCTTTGGTCAAGGAACGCCCGCCCGGGACGAGCAGTACTTC. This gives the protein CASSFGQGTPARDEQYF.

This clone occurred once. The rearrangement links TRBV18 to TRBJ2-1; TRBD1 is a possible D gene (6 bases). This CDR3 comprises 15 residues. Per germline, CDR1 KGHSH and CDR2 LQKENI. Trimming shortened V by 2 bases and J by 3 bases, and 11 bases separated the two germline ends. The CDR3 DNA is TGTGCCAGCTCACCAAGTCAGGGGATCTACAATGAGCAGTTCTTC. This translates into CASSPSQGIYNEQFF.

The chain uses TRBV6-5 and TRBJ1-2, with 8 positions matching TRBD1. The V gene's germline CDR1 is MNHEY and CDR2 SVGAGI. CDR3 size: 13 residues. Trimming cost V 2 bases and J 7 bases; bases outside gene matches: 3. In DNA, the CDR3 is TGTGCCAGCAGTTACGACAGGGGAGCTGGCTACACCTTC. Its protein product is CASSYDRGAGYTF.

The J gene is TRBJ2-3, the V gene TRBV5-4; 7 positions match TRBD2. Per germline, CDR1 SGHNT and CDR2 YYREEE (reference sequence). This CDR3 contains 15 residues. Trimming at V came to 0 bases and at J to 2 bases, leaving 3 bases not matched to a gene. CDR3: CASSLASGDTDTQYF. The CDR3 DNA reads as TGTGCCAGCAGCTTGGCTAGCGGAGACACAGATACGCAGTATTTT.

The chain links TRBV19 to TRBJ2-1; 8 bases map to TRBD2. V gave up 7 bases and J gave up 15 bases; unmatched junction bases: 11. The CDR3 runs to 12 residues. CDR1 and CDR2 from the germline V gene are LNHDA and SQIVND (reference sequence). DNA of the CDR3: TGTGCCAGTAAGGGGTTGGGACTAGAGGCGTTCTTC. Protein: CASKGLGLEAFF.

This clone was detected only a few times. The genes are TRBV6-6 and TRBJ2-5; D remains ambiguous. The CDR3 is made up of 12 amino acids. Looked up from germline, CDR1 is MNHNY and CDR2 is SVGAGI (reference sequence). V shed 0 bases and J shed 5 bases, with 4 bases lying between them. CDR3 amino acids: CASSYSIETQYF. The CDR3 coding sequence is TGTGCCAGCAGTTACTCTATCGAGACCCAGTACTTC.

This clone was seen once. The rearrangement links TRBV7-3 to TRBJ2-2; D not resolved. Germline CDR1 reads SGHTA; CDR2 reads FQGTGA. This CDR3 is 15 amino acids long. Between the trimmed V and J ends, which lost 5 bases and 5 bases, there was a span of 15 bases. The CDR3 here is CASSLTPARTGELFF. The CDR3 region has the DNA TGTGCCAGCAGCCTCACCCCTGCCAGGACCGGGGAGCTGTTTTTT.

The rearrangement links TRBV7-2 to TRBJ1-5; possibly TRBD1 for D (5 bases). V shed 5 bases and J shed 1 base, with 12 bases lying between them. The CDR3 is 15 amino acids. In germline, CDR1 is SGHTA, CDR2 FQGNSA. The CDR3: CASSLGRGSNQPQHF. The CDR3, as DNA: TGTGCCAGCAGCCTGGGGAGGGGCAGCAATCAGCCCCAGCATTTT.

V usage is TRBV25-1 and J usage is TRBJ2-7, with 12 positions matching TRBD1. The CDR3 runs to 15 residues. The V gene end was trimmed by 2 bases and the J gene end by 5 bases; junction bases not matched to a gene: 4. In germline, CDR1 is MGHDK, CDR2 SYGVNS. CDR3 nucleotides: TGTGCCAGCAGTGAAGCCGGGACAGGGGGCGACGAGCAGTACTTC. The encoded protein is CASSEAGTGGDEQYF.

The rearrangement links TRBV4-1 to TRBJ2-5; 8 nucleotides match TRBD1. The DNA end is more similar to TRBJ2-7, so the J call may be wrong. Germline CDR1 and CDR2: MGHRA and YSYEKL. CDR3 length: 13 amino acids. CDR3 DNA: TGCGCCAGCCGTGGACAGGGCCGGGACGAGCAGTACTTC. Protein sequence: CASRGQGRDEQYF.

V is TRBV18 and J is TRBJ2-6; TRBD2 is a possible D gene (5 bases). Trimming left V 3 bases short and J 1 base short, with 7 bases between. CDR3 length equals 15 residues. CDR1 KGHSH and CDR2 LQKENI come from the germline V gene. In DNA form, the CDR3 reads TGTGCCAGCTCACCGACGGGATCTGGGGCCAACGTCCTGACTTTC. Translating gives CASSPTGSGANVLTF.

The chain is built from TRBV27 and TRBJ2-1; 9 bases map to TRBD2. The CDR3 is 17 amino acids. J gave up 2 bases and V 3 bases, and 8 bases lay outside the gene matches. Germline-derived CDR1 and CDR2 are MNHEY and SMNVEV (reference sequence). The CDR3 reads CASSFRLAGITYNEQFF. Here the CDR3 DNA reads TGTGCCAGCAGTTTCCGGCTAGCGGGGATAACCTACAATGAGCAGTTCTTC.

Written as DNA, the CDR3 is TGTGCCAGCAGCGTAGAGGGGCGGGGGGGCATCGAGACCCAGTACTTC. The encoded protein is CASSVEGRGGIETQYF. The chain carries TRBV9 and TRBJ2-5; 9 nucleotides match TRBD2. V shed 0 bases and J 5 bases; nucleotides not matched to a gene: 8. Germline loops: CDR1 SGDLS, CDR2 YYNGEE. CDR3 length: 16 residues. The complete variable domain, with remaining parts taken from reference TRBV9 and TRBJ2-5, reads DSGVTQTPKHLITATGQRVTLRCSPRSGDLSVYWYQQSLDQGLQFLIQYYNGEERAKGNILERFSAQQFPDLHSELNLSSLELGDSALYFCASSVEGRGGIETQYFGPGTRLLVL.

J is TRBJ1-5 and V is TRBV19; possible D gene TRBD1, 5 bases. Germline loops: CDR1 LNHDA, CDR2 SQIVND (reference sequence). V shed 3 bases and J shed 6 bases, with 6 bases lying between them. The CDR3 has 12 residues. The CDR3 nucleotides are TGTGCCAGTAGTATCGGGGGTCAGCCCCAGCATTTT. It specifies CASSIGGQPQHF.

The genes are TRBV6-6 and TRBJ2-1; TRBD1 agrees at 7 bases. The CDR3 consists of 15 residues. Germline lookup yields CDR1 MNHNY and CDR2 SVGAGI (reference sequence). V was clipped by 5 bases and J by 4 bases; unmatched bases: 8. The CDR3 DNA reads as TGTGCCAGCAGTCCCCGGGACAGTGCGTACAATGAGCAGTTCTTC. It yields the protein CASSPRDSAYNEQFF.

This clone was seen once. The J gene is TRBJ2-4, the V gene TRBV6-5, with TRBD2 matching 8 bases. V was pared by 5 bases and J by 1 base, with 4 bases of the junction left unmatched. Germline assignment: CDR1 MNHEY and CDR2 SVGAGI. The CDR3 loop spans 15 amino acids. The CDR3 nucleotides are TGTGCCAGCAGTCCCGGCGGGGGGGCCAAAAACATTCAGTACTTC. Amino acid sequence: CASSPGGGAKNIQYF.